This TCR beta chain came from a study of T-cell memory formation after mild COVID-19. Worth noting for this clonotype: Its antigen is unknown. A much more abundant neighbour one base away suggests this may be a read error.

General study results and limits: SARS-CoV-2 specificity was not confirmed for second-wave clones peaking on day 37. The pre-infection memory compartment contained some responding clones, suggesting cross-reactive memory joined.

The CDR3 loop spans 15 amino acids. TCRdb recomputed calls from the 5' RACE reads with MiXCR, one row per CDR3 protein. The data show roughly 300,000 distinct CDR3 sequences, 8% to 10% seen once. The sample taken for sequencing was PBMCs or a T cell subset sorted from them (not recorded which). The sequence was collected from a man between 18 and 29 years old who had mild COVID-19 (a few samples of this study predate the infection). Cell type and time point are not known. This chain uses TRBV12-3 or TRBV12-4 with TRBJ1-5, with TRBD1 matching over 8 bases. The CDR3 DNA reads TGTGCCAGCAGATTGACAGGGGCGGGAGATCAGCCCCATCATTTT. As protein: CASRLTGAGDQPHHF.